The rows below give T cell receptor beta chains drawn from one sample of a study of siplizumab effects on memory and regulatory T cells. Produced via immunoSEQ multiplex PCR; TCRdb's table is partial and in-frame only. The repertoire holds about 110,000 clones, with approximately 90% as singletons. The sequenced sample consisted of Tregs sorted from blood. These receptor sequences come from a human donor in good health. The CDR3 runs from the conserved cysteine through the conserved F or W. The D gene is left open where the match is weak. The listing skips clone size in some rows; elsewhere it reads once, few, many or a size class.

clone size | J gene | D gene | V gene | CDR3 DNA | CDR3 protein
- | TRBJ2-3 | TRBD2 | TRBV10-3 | TGTGCCATCAGTGAGTCAGTTCTAGCGGGAGGGCATACAGATACGCAGTATTTT | CAISESVLAGGHTDTQYF
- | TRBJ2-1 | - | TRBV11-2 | TGTGCCAGCAGCCTAGCCGGACTCTCGGGGGCTGAGCAGTTCTTC | CASSLAGLSGAEQFF
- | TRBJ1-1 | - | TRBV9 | TGTGCCAGCAGCGTACGACCGAACACTGAAGCTTTCTTT | CASSVRPNTEAFF
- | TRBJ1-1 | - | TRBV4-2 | TGTGCCAGCAGCCAAGATGCGCGGGTCGGGGGTATGAACACTGAAGCTTTCTTT | CASSQDARVGGMNTEAFF
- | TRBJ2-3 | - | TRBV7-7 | TGTGCTAGCAGCTCCCGGGGCACAGATACGCAGTATTTT | CASSSRGTDTQYF
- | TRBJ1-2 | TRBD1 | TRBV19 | TGTGCCAGTAGTATCTCCCGGACAGGCCGAACCACGCCACGGAGGGGGTATGGCTACACCTTC | CASSISRTGRTTPRRGYGYTF
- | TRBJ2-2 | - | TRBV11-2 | TGTGCCAGCAGCTTAGGGTTCGACCCGCTGGTTAACACCGGGGAGCTGTTTTTT | CASSLGFDPLVNTGELFF
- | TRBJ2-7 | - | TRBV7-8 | TGTGCCAGCAGCTTCCGGACTCGGCAAGGCGAGCAGTACTTC | CASSFRTRQGEQYF
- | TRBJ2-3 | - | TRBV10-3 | TGTGCCATCAGTCAGGCTAGCACAGATACGCAGTATTTT | CAISQASTDTQYF
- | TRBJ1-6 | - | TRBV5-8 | TGTGCCAGCAGCTTCAGGGGTTCACCCCTCCACTTT | CASSFRGSPLHF
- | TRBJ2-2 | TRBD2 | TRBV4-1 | TGCGCCAGCAGCCTTAGACTAGCGGGGTACACCGGGGAGCTGTTTTTT | CASSLRLAGYTGELFF
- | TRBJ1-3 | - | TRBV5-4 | TGTGCCAGCAGCTTGGGAGGGGCCCCCGGCATAGACACCATATATTTT | CASSLGGAPGIDTIYF
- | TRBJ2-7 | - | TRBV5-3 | TGTGCCAGAAGCTTCTGCCAGGGTGTACACGAGCAGTACTTC | CARSFCQGVHEQYF
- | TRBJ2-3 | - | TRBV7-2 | TGTGCCAGCAGCTTAGTGGGCATGGGGGGAACAGATACGCAGTATTTT | CASSLVGMGGTDTQYF
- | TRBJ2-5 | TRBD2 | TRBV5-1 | TGCGCCAGCAGCCCCGGTTTAGCGGGAGATGGGACCCAGTACTTC | CASSPGLAGDGTQYF
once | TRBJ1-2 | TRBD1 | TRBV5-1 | TGCGCCAGCAGTTCGAACAGGGGCTATGGCTACACCTTC | CASSSNRGYGYTF
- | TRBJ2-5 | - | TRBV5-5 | TGTGCCAGCAGCTTCCCTCGGGAGACCCAGTACTTC | CASSFPRETQYF
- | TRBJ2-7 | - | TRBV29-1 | TGCAGCGTTGATACCCGGGACGGATCTTCCTACGAGCAGTACTTC | CSVDTRDGSSYEQYF
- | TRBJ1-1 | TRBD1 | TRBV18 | TGTGCCAGCTCACCATGGACAGGGGTTTTCGGTGAAGCTTTCTTT | CASSPWTGVFGEAFF
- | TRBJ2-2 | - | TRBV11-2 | TGTGCCACCAGCCGGGGTTTTAGGACCGGGGAGCTGTTTTTT | CATSRGFRTGELFF
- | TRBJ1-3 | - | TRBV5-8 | TGTGCCAGCAGCACAAGACAGGTTCTCTCTGGAAACACCATATATTTT | CASSTRQVLSGNTIYF
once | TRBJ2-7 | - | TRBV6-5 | TGTGCCAGCACCAGGACAGTGGGCTACGAGCAGTACTTC | CASTRTVGYEQYF
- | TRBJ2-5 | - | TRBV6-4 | TGTGCCAGCTTGAGGTCCTCAGAGACCCAGTACTTC | CASLRSSETQYF
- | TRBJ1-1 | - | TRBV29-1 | TGCAGCGCCGGGACGGCGAACACTGAAGCTTTCTTT | CSAGTANTEAFF
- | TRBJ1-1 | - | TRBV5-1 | TGCGCCAGCAGCTTGGACAGGAACACTGAAGCTTTCTTT | CASSLDRNTEAFF
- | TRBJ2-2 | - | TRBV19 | TGTGCCAGTAGAGTGCTTTCGGACACCGGGGAGCTGTTTTTT | CASRVLSDTGELFF
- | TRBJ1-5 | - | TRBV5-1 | TGCGCCAGCAGCTTGGGGATAGGGGTTCACAATCAGCCCCAGCATTTT | CASSLGIGVHNQPQHF
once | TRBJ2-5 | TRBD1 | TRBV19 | TGTGCCAGTGCGTGGACAGGGGTGCAAGAGACCCAGTACTTC | CASAWTGVQETQYF
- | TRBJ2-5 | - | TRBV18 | TGTGCCAGCTCACCCAGGACAGTTCAAGAGACCCAGTACTTC | CASSPRTVQETQYF
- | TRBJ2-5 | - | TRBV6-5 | TGTGCCAGCACACCACAAGAGACCCAGTACTTC | CASTPQETQYF
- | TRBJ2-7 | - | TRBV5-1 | TGCGCCAGCAGCTCTCCAGCCTACGAGCAGTACTTC | CASSSPAYEQYF
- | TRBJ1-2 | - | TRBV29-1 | TGCAGCGTTGGGCATCTTAACTATGGCTACACCTTC | CSVGHLNYGYTF
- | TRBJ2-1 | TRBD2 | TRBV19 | TGTGCCAGTAGGAGGACTAGCGGGGGGCCCTACAATGAGCAGTTCTTC | CASRRTSGGPYNEQFF
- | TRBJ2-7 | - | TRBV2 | TGTGCCAGGGGGGGGCAGGGTCGCTACGAGCAGTACTTC | CARGGQGRYEQYF
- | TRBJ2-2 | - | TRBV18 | TGTGCCAGCTCACCACGTTGGCAGCCAACCGGGGAGCTGTTTTTT | CASSPRWQPTGELFF
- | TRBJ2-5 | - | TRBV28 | TGTGCCAGCAGTTTAAGCGGGCCGGCAGCGGTTGAGACCCAGTACTTC | CASSLSGPAAVETQYF
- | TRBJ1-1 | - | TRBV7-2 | TGTGCCAGCAACTGGGGGTCACCCTTCCACACTGAAGCTTTCTTT | CASNWGSPFHTEAFF
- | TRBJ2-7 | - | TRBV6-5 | TGTGCCAGCAGTTACTCGGGACAAACCTACGAGCAGTACTTC | CASSYSGQTYEQYF
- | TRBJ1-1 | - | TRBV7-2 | TGTGCCACCGGGCGGGCTTTCTTT | CATGRAFF
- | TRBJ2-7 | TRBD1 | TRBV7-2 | TGTGCCAGCAGCTTTCGACAGGGACCCTACGAGCAGTACTTC | CASSFRQGPYEQYF
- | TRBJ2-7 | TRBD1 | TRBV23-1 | TGCGCCAGGCCGTTAAGAAGCCCTAGGGGGCCTAGGTTC | CARPLRSPRGPRF
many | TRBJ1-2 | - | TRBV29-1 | TGCAGCGTCTCCCCTGGCTACACCTTC | CSVSPGYTF
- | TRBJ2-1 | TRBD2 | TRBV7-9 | TGTGCCAGCAGCTTAACTAGCGGGGGCGATGGCTCCTACAATGAGCAGTTCTTC | CASSLTSGGDGSYNEQFF
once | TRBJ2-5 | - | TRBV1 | TGCACCAGCAGCCAAGACACCGTGGTCCGGGCGGGGGACCAAGAGACCCAGTACTTC | CTSSQDTVVRAGDQETQYF
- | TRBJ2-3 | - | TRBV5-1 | TGCGCCAGCAGCTTGGAACGGGGACCGGCGTATTTT | CASSLERGPAYF
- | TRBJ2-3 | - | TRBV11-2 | TGTGCCAGCAGCTTAGTACGGATCACAGATACGCAGTATTTT | CASSLVRITDTQYF
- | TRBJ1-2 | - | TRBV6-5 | TGTGCCAGCAGTTACTATGGCGGGGAAGGCGGCTATGGCTACACCTTC | CASSYYGGEGGYGYTF
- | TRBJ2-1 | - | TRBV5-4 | TGTGCCAGCAGCCGGCGGATACCCTACAATGAGCAGTTCTTC | CASSRRIPYNEQFF
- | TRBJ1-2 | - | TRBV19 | TGTGCCAGTAGTATTGCTCTCCCAGCCGGGACTCACACTCGCTATGGCTACACCTTC | CASSIALPAGTHTRYGYTF
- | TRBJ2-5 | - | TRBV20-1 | TGCAGCGCCTCTCAGGGGGAGACCCAGTACTTC | CSASQGETQYF
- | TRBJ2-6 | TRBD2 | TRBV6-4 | TGTGCCAGCAGAGCTTTAGCGGGAGCCCCTGGGGCCAACGTCCTGACTTTC | CASRALAGAPGANVLTF